The 22 T cell receptor beta chains presented below share a single source sample, sequenced in a study of technical replicates of blood from a handful of donors. Clones were read by immunoSEQ multiplex PCR, and TCRdb kept only the in-frame ones, dropping some. The data contain 65,000 to 80,000 clones, about 92% of them singletons. Sequencing used T cells isolated from PBMCs. Receptor source: a human donor in good health.

This clone has just one count. The chain employs TRBV27 and TRBJ1-2; a possible D gene is TRBD1 (5 bases). CDR3 length equals 12 residues. In germline, CDR1 is MNHEY, CDR2 SMNVEV (reference sequence). V was cut by 2 bases and J by 13 bases, with 14 bases left in between. The CDR3 DNA follows: TGTGCCAGCAGTTTACAGGGTGCCAATCCCACCTTC. This gives the protein CASSLQGANPTF.

The rearrangement uses TRBV6-5 and TRBJ1-5; D is unresolved. Germline-derived CDR1 and CDR2 are MNHEY and SVGAGI. This CDR3 is 12 amino acids long. V lost 4 bases, J lost 4 bases, and 5 bases lay in between. CDR3 region: CASSSQNQPQHF. For the CDR3, the DNA is TGTGCCAGCAGTTCACAGAATCAGCCCCAGCATTTT.

The chain links TRBV14 to TRBJ2-4, with D possibly matching TRBD1 (5 bases). The CDR3 has 13 residues. Trimming took off 3 bases at V and 7 bases at J, with 10 bases between the two ends. Germline V CDR1 and CDR2: SGHDN, FVKESK. Here the CDR3 DNA reads TGTGCCAGCAGCCACACAGGTCCGAACATTCAGTACTTC. This encodes CASSHTGPNIQYF.

This chain links TRBV4-3 with TRBJ2-7, with 9 bases lining up with TRBD2. With V trimmed by 0 bases and J by 5 bases, 11 bases remained unmatched. The CDR3 covers 17 residues. In germline, CDR1 is LGHNA, CDR2 YSLEER. The CDR3, as DNA: TGCGCCAGCAGCCAAGAAGCGAGCGGGAGGTACCTGAACGAGCAGTACTTC. As protein: CASSQEASGRYLNEQYF.

Here the CDR3 DNA reads TGTGCCAGCAGTGGGCCAGCAGGGATGGGGAATGAGCAGTTCTTC. As protein: CASSGPAGMGNEQFF. The chain links TRBV25-1 to TRBJ2-1; TRBD1 might be the D (5 bases). The V end was cut by 4 bases, the J end by 7 bases, with 17 bases between. This CDR3 is 15 amino acids long. CDR1 is MGHDK and CDR2 is SYGVNS in the germline V gene.

The V call is TRBV7-9, the J call TRBJ2-7, with TRBD2 matching over 12 bases. CDR1 SEHNR and CDR2 FQNEAQ come from the germline V gene (reference sequence). This CDR3 comprises 13 residues. V lost 5 bases, J lost 5 bases, and 1 base stayed unmatched. This CDR3 is CASSPSGRDEQYF. The DNA for the CDR3 is TGTGCCAGCAGCCCTAGCGGGAGGGACGAGCAGTACTTC.

The chain is built from TRBV2 and TRBJ2-2, with 12 nucleotides matching TRBD2. The V and J ends lost 8 bases and 4 bases, in that order; junction bases with no gene match: 8. In germline, CDR1 is SNHLY, CDR2 FYNNEI. The CDR3 has 16 residues. For the CDR3, the DNA is TGTGCCAGCGGTAGACTAGCGGGAGCGGGCACCGGGGAGCTGTTTTTT. Translation gives CASGRLAGAGTGELFF.

This chain uses TRBV7-9 with TRBJ1-1; D is uncertain. Germline loops: CDR1 SEHNR, CDR2 FQNEAQ (reference sequence). The CDR3 is made up of 12 amino acids. V shed 1 base and J shed 4 bases, with 4 bases lying between them. The CDR3 DNA sequence: TGTGCCAGCAGCTTAGGGAGCACTGAAGCTTTCTTT. Residues: CASSLGSTEAFF.

The rearrangement joins TRBV7-9 to TRBJ1-2; D possibly corresponds to TRBD1 (5 bases). Germline-derived CDR1 and CDR2 are SEHNR and FQNEAQ (reference sequence). V was clipped by 2 bases and J by 7 bases, with 5 bases between them. The CDR3 consists of 11 residues. The CDR3 loop reads CASSLQGGYTF. The CDR3 nucleotides read TGTGCCAGCAGCTTACAGGGTGGCTACACCTTC.

The genes are TRBV6-1 and TRBJ2-7; D may be TRBD1 (5 bases). The ends were cut back, 5 bases at V and 0 bases at J, with 8 bases in the middle. The CDR3 spans 13 residues. In germline, CDR1 is MNHNS, CDR2 SASEGT. CDR3 bases: TGTGCCAGCAGTTTAGGGGACTCCTACGAGCAGTACTTC. This sequence encodes CASSLGDSYEQYF.

The chain carries TRBV9 and TRBJ1-1; a weak D match, TRBD1 (5 bases). CDR1 is SGDLS and CDR2 is YYNGEE in the germline V gene. The V end lost 0 bases, the J end lost 0 bases, and 9 bases lay between the germline ends. The CDR3 has 15 amino acids. In nucleotides, the CDR3 is TGTGCCAGCAGCGTAGGGGGGAGGGTGAACACTGAAGCTTTCTTT. This gives the protein CASSVGGRVNTEAFF. The variable domain in full, completed from reference TRBV9 and TRBJ1-1, reads DSGVTQTPKHLITATGQRVTLRCSPRSGDLSVYWYQQSLDQGLQFLIQYYNGEERAKGNILERFSAQQFPDLHSELNLSSLELGDSALYFCASSVGGRVNTEAFFGQGTRLTVV.

The rearrangement uses TRBV5-1 and TRBJ1-1; weak D call: TRBD1 (6 bases). Trimming took 2 bases from V and 4 from J, leaving 15 bases between them. The CDR3 has 15 residues. CDR1 SGHRS and CDR2 YFSETQ come from the germline V gene. This CDR3 is CASSFPIRGSTEAFF. The CDR3 coding sequence is TGCGCCAGCAGCTTCCCCATCAGGGGCAGCACTGAAGCTTTCTTT.

This chain links TRBV27 with TRBJ2-7; 9 bases align to TRBD2. The CDR3 has 15 residues. V lost 5 bases, J lost 3 bases, and 8 bases stayed unmatched. Germline V gene sequence: CDR1 MNHEY, CDR2 SMNVEV (reference sequence). CDR3 loop: CASSPPAGGLYEQYF. The CDR3, as DNA: TGTGCCAGCAGTCCCCCGGCGGGAGGGCTCTACGAGCAGTACTTC.

This clone was detected once. The chain joins TRBV28 to TRBJ2-1; TRBD2 agrees at 9 bases. Trimming at V came to 2 bases and at J to 4 bases, leaving 9 bases not matched to a gene. This CDR3 region has 17 residues. From germline, CDR1 is MDHEN and CDR2 SYDVKM. CDR3 nucleotides: TGTGCCAGCAGTTTAGTGGCCCTAGCGGGATTGTACAATGAGCAGTTCTTC. Translating gives CASSLVALAGLYNEQFF.

This rearrangement joins TRBV7-2 to TRBJ2-7; the match to TRBD1 covers 8 bases. V dropped 5 bases and J dropped 5; count of bases not matched to a gene: 5. CDR1 and CDR2 from the germline V gene are SGHTA and FQGNSA. The CDR3 runs 13 residues. The CDR3 DNA is TGTGCCAGCAGCCGGGACAGGTCCAACGAGCAGTACTTC. This codes for CASSRDRSNEQYF. The full variable domain, its missing parts supplied by reference TRBV7-2 and TRBJ2-7, is GAGVSQSPSNKVTEKGKDVELRCDPISGHTALYWYRQSLGQGLEFLIYFQGNSAPDKSGLPSDRFSAERTGGSVSTLTIQRTQQEDSAVYLCASSRDRSNEQYFGPGTRLTVT.

V is TRBV29-1 and J is TRBJ1-2; 8 bases are shared with TRBD1. CDR1 SQVTM and CDR2 ANQGSEA come from the germline V gene. The CDR3 is 13 amino acids. The V segment lost 7 bases and the J segment 5 bases; nucleotides outside the gene matches: 9. DNA for the CDR3: TGCAGCGCTGGACGACAGGGGAGATATGGCTACACCTTC. It translates to CSAGRQGRYGYTF.

This sequence joins TRBV2 and TRBJ1-5, with D tentatively TRBD1 (6 bases). CDR1 is SNHLY and CDR2 is FYNNEI in the germline V gene. The CDR3 contains 15 residues. V dropped 7 bases and J dropped 0 bases, with 13 bases sitting between them. In DNA, the CDR3 is TGTGCCAGCACAGGGGCTGAATCTAGCAATCAGCCCCAGCATTTT. Protein: CASTGAESSNQPQHF.

CDR3 nucleotides: TGTGCCAGCAGCTTAGAGGTATCGCTAGCGGGAGGGGGTGAGCAGTTCTTC. Amino acid sequence: CASSLEVSLAGGGEQFF. The chain has TRBV13 and TRBJ2-1; 12 bases agree with TRBD2. With V trimmed by 1 base and J by 9 bases, 10 bases remained unmatched. In germline, CDR1 is PRHDT, CDR2 FYEKMQ (reference sequence). This CDR3 is 17 amino acids long. Looking up the rest from reference TRBV13 and TRBJ2-1 gives the full variable domain: AAGVIQSPRHLIKEKRETATLKCYPIPRHDTVYWYQQGPGQDPQFLISFYEKMQSDKGSIPDRFSAQQFSDYHSELNMSSLELGDSALYFCASSLEVSLAGGGEQFFGPGTRLTVL.

The gene calls are TRBV7-9 and TRBJ1-1; no clear D gene. The germline V and J ends were trimmed by 1 base and 4 bases, with 10 bases remaining between them. The length of the CDR3 is 14 residues. CDR1 and CDR2 from the germline V gene are SEHNR and FQNEAQ (reference sequence). The CDR3 DNA follows: TGTGCCAGCAGCTTAGGGGTGGAGGGCACTGAAGCTTTCTTT. Its protein product is CASSLGVEGTEAFF.

V usage is TRBV12-5 and J usage is TRBJ2-7, with TRBD1 identical over 8 bases. CDR3 length: 11 residues. The germline gives CDR1 LGHNT, CDR2 FRNRAP. V was pared by 11 bases and J by 5 bases, with 5 bases of the junction left unmatched. CDR3 sequence (DNA): TGTGCTCAGGGGGCAGGGAACGAGCAGTACTTC. Its translation: CAQGAGNEQYF. The variable domain in full, completed from reference TRBV12-5 and TRBJ2-7, reads DARVTQTPRHKVTEMGQEVTMRCQPILGHNTVFWYRQTMMQGLELLAYFRNRAPLDDSGMPKDRFSAEMPDATLATLKIQPSEPRDSAVYFCAQGAGNEQYFGPGTRLTVT.

The chain couples TRBV9 to TRBJ2-1, with a weak D call TRBD2 (5 bases). CDR3 length equals 16 residues. From germline, CDR1 is SGDLS and CDR2 YYNGEE. The V end lost 2 bases, the J end lost 7 bases, and 19 bases lay between the germline ends. The CDR3 reads CASSVGLLEQLNEQFF. The CDR3 DNA sequence: TGTGCCAGCAGCGTCGGACTCCTAGAACAACTGAATGAGCAGTTCTTC.

This chain links TRBV28 with TRBJ2-1, with a possible D match to TRBD2 (5 bases). V dropped 3 bases and J dropped 0 bases, with 12 bases sitting between them. Germline CDR1 and CDR2: MDHEN and SYDVKM. The CDR3 spans 16 residues. CDR3 nucleotides: TGTGCCAGCAGTTTGGTTCTAGCAGACTCCTACAATGAGCAGTTCTTC. It yields the protein CASSLVLADSYNEQFF.